This T cell receptor (beta chain) is from a study of cytomegalovirus exposure and HLA in healthy donors. Study-level information: In a later analysis, the approximately 120 validation repertoires were reported to have used the same platform as the 600 to 700 first-cohort repertoires.

TCRdb keeps only in-frame clones here, not all; method: immunoSEQ multiplex PCR. The data show 68,000 or so clones, roughly 96% seen once. Donors came from a validation cohort of over a hundred subjects, distinct from the first 666-subject cohort. Germline-derived CDR1 and CDR2 are SGHVS and FQNEAQ. V was clipped by 3 bases and J by 5 bases, with 10 bases between them. CDR3 length: 14 residues. This clone was seen once. The chain joins TRBV7-8 to TRBJ1-4; D remains unclear. This clonotype originated in a man between 18 and 35 years old in good health and CMV-seronegative. Sequencing was carried out using PBMCs. The CDR3 is CASSFESMNEKLFF. The DNA for the CDR3 is TGTGCCAGCAGCTTTGAGTCCATGAATGAAAAACTGTTTTTT.